The clone carrying this TCR beta chain turned up a few times. This sample was included in a study of T cells in Graves' hyperthyroidism and ophthalmopathy. RNA transcripts provided the source from which TCR beta CDR3 regions were amplified. Carried out on the TCR CDR3, a first-round RT-PCR used the HTBI primer set. Via MiXCR, TCRdb re-called the multiplex PCR reads, giving one row per CDR3 protein. Of some 720,000 distinct CDR3 sequences listed, around 17% were seen once; the top ten hold roughly 8%. CDR1 and CDR2 from the germline V gene are GTSNPN and SVGIG (reference sequence). There are 17 residues in the CDR3. Trimming at V came to 2 bases and at J to 4 bases, leaving 16 bases not matched to a gene.

The TCR sequence derives from a man younger than 30 with Graves' hyperthyroidism. This chain connects TRBV30 to TRBJ1-2; 7 nucleotides match TRBD1. The sample comprised blood. The CDR3 spells CAWSPKPGTEPSYGYTF. The CDR3 bases are TGTGCCTGGAGTCCCAAACCCGGGACAGAACCTTCCTATGGCTACACCTTC.